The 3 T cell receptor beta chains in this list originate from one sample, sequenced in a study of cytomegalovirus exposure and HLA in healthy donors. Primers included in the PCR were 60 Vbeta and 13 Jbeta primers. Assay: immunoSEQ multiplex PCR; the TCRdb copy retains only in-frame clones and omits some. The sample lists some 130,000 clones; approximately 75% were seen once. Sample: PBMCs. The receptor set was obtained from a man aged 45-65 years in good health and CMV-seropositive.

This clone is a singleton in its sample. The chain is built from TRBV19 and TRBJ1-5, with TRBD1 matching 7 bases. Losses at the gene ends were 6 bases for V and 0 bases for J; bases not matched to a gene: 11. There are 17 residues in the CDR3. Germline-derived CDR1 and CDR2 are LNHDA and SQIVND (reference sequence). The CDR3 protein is CASSPRQGAVSNQPQHF. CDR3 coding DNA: TGTGCCAGTAGCCCTAGACAGGGAGCGGTTAGCAATCAGCCCCAGCATTTT.

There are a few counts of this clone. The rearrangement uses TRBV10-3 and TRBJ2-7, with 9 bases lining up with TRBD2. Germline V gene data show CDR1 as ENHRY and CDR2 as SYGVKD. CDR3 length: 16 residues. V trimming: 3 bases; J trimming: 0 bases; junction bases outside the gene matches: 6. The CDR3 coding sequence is TGTGCCATCAGTGAAGTTAGCGGGGGAAGCTCCTACGAGCAGTACTTC. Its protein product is CAISEVSGGSSYEQYF.

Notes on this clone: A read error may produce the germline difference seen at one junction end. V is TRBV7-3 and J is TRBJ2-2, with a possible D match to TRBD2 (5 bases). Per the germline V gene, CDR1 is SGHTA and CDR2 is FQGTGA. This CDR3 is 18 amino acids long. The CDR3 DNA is TGTGCCAGCAGCTTACGAAGTCAGGCGGCGCCCCCCGCCGGGGAACTGTTTTTT. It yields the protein CASSLRSQAAPPAGELFF. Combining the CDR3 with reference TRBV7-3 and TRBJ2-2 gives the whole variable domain GAGVSQTPSNKVTEKGKYVELRCDPISGHTALYWYRQSLGQGPEFLIYFQGTGAADDSGLPNDRFFAVRPEGSVSTLKIQRTERGDSAVYLCASSLRSQAAPPAGELFFGEGSRLTVL.